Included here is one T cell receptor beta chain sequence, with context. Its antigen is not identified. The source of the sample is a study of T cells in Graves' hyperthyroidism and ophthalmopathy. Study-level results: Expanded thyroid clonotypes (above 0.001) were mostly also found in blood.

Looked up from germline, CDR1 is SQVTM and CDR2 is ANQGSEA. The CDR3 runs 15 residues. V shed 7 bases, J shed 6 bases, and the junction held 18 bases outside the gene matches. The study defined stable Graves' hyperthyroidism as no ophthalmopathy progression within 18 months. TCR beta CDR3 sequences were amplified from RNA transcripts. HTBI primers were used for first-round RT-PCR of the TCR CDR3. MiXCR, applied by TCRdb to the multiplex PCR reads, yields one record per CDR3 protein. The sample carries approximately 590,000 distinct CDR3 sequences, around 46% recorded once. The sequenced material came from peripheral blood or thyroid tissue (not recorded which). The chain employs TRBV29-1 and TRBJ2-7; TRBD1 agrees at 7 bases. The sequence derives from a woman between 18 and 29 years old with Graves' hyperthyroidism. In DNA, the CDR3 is TGCAGCGCTCATGTTAGGGGGCCAAAAAGATCCGAGCAGTACTTC. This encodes CSAHVRGPKRSEQYF.